The clone carrying this T cell receptor (beta chain) has only a few counts. No antigen is known for it. This sample was taken from a study of T cell repertoires in cytomegalovirus infection. Study information: The public TCR beta signatures pointed to both CMV infection and matching HLA type.

Overall study results and limits: Cumulative frequency (of public TCR beta family members) identified carriers of CMV plus the relevant HLA. HLA-C-restricted CMV clonotypes gave the most frequent clonotype in two of eight donors.

In TCRdb, the reads were re-called with MiXCR into one record per CDR3 protein. The sample has 550,000 to 700,000 distinct CDR3 sequences, 35% to 50% seen once. Trimming stripped 8 bases from V and 8 bases from J, with 9 bases between. The CDR3 has 10 residues. Germline V lookup: CDR1 SNHLY, CDR2 FYNNEI. The sequence derives from a human donor in good health (CMV status not recorded). Some clones in this sample may be carry-over from other donors' samples. The chain joins TRBV2 to TRBJ1-2; D gene unclear. The specimen comprised cultured PBMCs, sampled from culture after CMV antigen stimulation. In DNA form, the CDR3 reads TGTGCCAGCTTCCTCAGCGGCTACACCTTC. This codes for CASFLSGYTF.